A single sample gave rise to the 5 T cell receptor beta chains below, sequenced in a study of blood T cell repertoires in COVID-19. Clones were sequenced by immunoSEQ multiplex PCR, and TCRdb holds only the in-frame ones, with some missing. The sample lists 110,000 to 150,000 clones, about 83% occurring once. Material for sequencing was peripheral blood. These receptors were taken from a middle-aged woman with acute or convalescent COVID-19.

The chain recombines TRBV7-8 with TRBJ1-6, with 7 bases lining up with TRBD1. This CDR3 region has 17 residues. Germline-derived CDR1 and CDR2 are SGHVS and FQNEAQ. The V and J ends lost 5 bases and 7 bases, in that order; junction bases with no gene match: 14. The CDR3 loop reads CASSLYISQGINSPLHF. The DNA of the CDR3 is TGTGCCAGCAGCCTTTACATCTCACAGGGGATCAATTCACCCCTCCACTTT.

The chain joins TRBV6-5 to TRBJ1-5; D not resolved. The germline V gene encodes CDR1 MNHEY and CDR2 SVGAGI. V was pared by 0 bases and J by 7 bases, with 10 bases between. The CDR3 length is 14 residues. The CDR3: CASSYSEVGQPQHF. The DNA of the CDR3 is TGTGCCAGCAGTTACTCGGAGGTTGGGCAGCCCCAGCATTTT.

This sequence joins TRBV19 and TRBJ1-2; D is undetermined. The CDR3 runs to 17 residues. The germline V gene encodes CDR1 LNHDA and CDR2 SQIVND (reference sequence). V shed 3 bases and J shed 1 base, with 18 bases lying between them. The CDR3 coding sequence is TGTGCCAGTAGTATCCGTGGTGGCTGGGGAGTTAACTATGGCTACACCTTC. Encoded protein: CASSIRGGWGVNYGYTF.

The V gene is TRBV7-2, the J gene TRBJ2-1; 7 bases are a match to TRBD1. Germline assignment: CDR1 SGHTA and CDR2 FQGNSA. The CDR3 loop spans 16 amino acids. With 4 bases clipped from V and 3 bases from J, the junction kept 9 bases outside the gene matches. The CDR3 spells CASSYSGAGGYNEQFF. DNA of the CDR3: TGTGCCAGCAGCTACTCCGGGGCAGGGGGCTACAATGAGCAGTTCTTC.

The chain joins TRBV4-1 to TRBJ1-1; 9 positions agree with TRBD1. V was pared by 0 bases and J by 4 bases, with 6 bases of the junction left unmatched. Germline assignment: CDR1 MGHRA and CDR2 YSYEKL. The CDR3 is made up of 16 amino acids. CDR3 coding DNA: TGCGCCAGCAGCCAAGATGACAGGGGGAGAATCACTGAAGCTTTCTTT. This sequence encodes CASSQDDRGRITEAFF.